What follows are 6 T cell receptor beta chains derived from one specimen sequenced in a study of cytotoxic CD8 clonotypes in ibrutinib-treated CLL. TCRdb's copy holds only in-frame clones and misses some; the assay was immunoSEQ multiplex PCR. Here the sample spans around 300,000 clones, approximately 80% being singletons. The source material was PBMCs, sampled before ibrutinib treatment. The receptors come from a human donor with chronic lymphocytic leukemia.

The V and J genes are TRBV9 and TRBJ1-5, with D hard to call. The germline V and J ends were trimmed by 4 bases and 2 bases, with 13 bases remaining between them. CDR3 size: 15 residues. The germline V gene has CDR1 SGDLS and CDR2 YYNGEE. CDR3 DNA: TGTGCCAGCAGCCCCGCGTCAGGTCGCAATCAGCCCCAGCATTTT. This sequence encodes CASSPASGRNQPQHF.

J is TRBJ2-7 and V is TRBV27; the D gene is possibly TRBD2 (6 bases). With 0 bases removed from V and 4 bases from J, the gap between germline ends came to 7 bases. The CDR3 has 13 residues. Germline V CDR1 and CDR2: MNHEY, SMNVEV (reference sequence). For the CDR3, the DNA is TGTGCCAGCAGTTTATCGCGGGGTTACGAGCAGTACTTC. Translation: CASSLSRGYEQYF.

In its sample, this clone was seen a few times. The V gene is TRBV27, the J gene TRBJ2-7; possibly TRBD2 for D (6 bases). Between the trimmed V and J ends, which lost 4 bases and 3 bases, there was a span of 16 bases. The CDR3 is made up of 15 amino acids. Looked up from germline, CDR1 is MNHEY and CDR2 is SMNVEV (reference sequence). The CDR3 bases are TGTGCCAGCAGTTCCTGGACTACAGCCAACTACGAGCAGTACTTC. This codes for CASSSWTTANYEQYF.

This clone appeared once. The rearrangement uses TRBV11-2 and TRBJ1-4, with 7 bases lining up with TRBD1. V shed 5 bases, J shed 9 bases, and the junction held 15 bases outside the gene matches. Per germline, CDR1 SGHAT and CDR2 FQNNGV. This CDR3 comprises 16 residues. CDR3 nucleotide sequence: TGTGCCAGCAGCCCTCAGACCGGGACAGTAAGACAAAAACTGTTTTTT. Translating gives CASSPQTGTVRQKLFF.

This sequence joins TRBV4-3 and TRBJ2-1, with D perhaps matching TRBD1 (6 bases). V was shortened by 0 bases and J by 7 bases, with 13 bases between the two germline ends. The CDR3 extends over 15 amino acids. Germline CDR1 is LGHNA and CDR2 is YSLEER. This CDR3 reads CASSQDGQGKNEQFF. Written as DNA, the CDR3 is TGCGCCAGCAGCCAAGATGGCCAGGGGAAGAATGAGCAGTTCTTC.

The chain combines TRBV5-1 with TRBJ2-7; D might be TRBD2 (6 bases). There are 15 residues in the CDR3. V shed 3 bases and J shed 0 bases, with 13 bases lying between them. Germline loops: CDR1 SGHRS, CDR2 YFSETQ. The CDR3 protein is CASSSGRESSYEQYF. CDR3 in DNA: TGCGCCAGCAGCTCGGGGCGGGAAAGCTCCTACGAGCAGTACTTC.